These T cell receptor beta chains were read from a single sample in a study of beta chain features in type 1 diabetes. Clones were read by immunoSEQ multiplex PCR, and TCRdb kept only the in-frame ones, dropping some. Among a few hundred thousand clones, approximately 16% were seen once, and the ten largest hold about 0.078%. The sample taken for sequencing was naive CD4+ T cells from blood. These receptors originate from a man under 40 with type 1 diabetes. CDR3s include the opening cysteine and the closing phenylalanine or tryptophan. A D gene is named only where the DNA matches it firmly. The size of a clone is reported for some rows only, either as once, few or many, or as a class for expanded clones.

v_call,clone_size,cdr3_length,j_call,d_call,cdr3_nt,cdr3_aa
TRBV12-2,few,18,TRBJ2-3,NA,TGTGCAAGTCGCTTACCCGGACTAGCGGGAGGGAACGCAGATACGCAGTATTTT,CASRLPGLAGGNADTQYF
TRBV13,few,14,TRBJ2-3,NA,TGTGCCAGCAGCTTGCCTAGCGTCACAGATACGCAGTATTTT,CASSLPSVTDTQYF
TRBV15,NA,12,TRBJ2-5,NA,TGTGCCACCAGCATAGAACGAGAGACCCAGTACTTC,CATSIERETQYF
TRBV4-3,NA,15,TRBJ1-5,NA,TGCGCCAGCAGCAACTACCAGGGGCCCGGTCAGCCCCAGCATTTT,CASSNYQGPGQPQHF
TRBV4-1,few,17,TRBJ1-5,NA,TGCGCCAGCAGCCAAGATTTTATCGGGCGGGGCAATCAGCCCCAGCATTTT,CASSQDFIGRGNQPQHF
TRBV4-1,few,15,TRBJ1-4,TRBD1,TGCGCCAGCAGCCATCCGGGACAGGGTTGGGAAAAACTGTTTTTT,CASSHPGQGWEKLFF
TRBV25-1,NA,15,TRBJ2-3,TRBD2,TGTGCCAGCAGCATACCGGGAGGTGGCACAGATACGCAGTATTTT,CASSIPGGGTDTQYF
TRBV9,NA,15,TRBJ2-5,NA,TGTGCCAGCAGCGTAGCTGGGGAGGTCATGGAGACCCAGTACTTC,CASSVAGEVMETQYF
TRBV5-4,few,16,TRBJ2-5,TRBD2,TGTGCCAGCAGCTTGGCGCTAGCGGGATCACAAGAGACCCAGTACTTC,CASSLALAGSQETQYF
TRBV9,NA,16,TRBJ2-1,NA,TGTGCCAGCAGCCAGTTGGCCGGGACTTTATACAATGAGCAGTTCTTC,CASSQLAGTLYNEQFF
TRBV28,few,14,TRBJ2-7,NA,TGTGCCAGCAGCTGGGACACGGTGAACGCGTCGAGGCACTTC,CASSWDTVNASRHF
TRBV6-6,NA,14,TRBJ2-1,NA,TGTGCCAGCAACCTGCCGGGGGCAGGCAATGAGCAGTTCTTC,CASNLPGAGNEQFF
TRBV18,few,16,TRBJ2-5,NA,TGTGCCAGCTCACCCGAGGGCAGGCCCTGGGGAGAGACCCAGTACTTC,CASSPEGRPWGETQYF